Sequencing of this T cell receptor beta chain was carried out in a study of spatial heterogeneity in lung cancer. Study-wide results and limits: Blood showed ubiquitous tumor TCRs more often at resection than at routine follow-up.

This clonotype was detected a few times. Its antigen is unknown. Trimming removed 7 bases at V and 0 bases at J, with 7 bases between. The germline V gene encodes CDR1 ENHRY and CDR2 SYGVKD. This CDR3 is built from 14 residues. TCRdb reanalysed the 5' RACE reads using MiXCR and keeps one entry per CDR3 protein. The sample includes about 52,000 distinct CDR3 sequences, more than 6.5% seen only once; the top ten take roughly 35%. Time point reported: blood at routine non-recurrence follow-up after resection. Tumor, nontumor lung or frozen PBMC supplied whole RNA that was sequenced unsorted. This TCR was recovered from a female donor with early-stage non-small cell lung cancer. The specimen was PBMCs, collected at follow-up. The chain is built from TRBV10-3 and TRBJ2-6, with a possible D match to TRBD1 (5 bases). Here the CDR3 DNA reads TGTGCCATCATAGGGGACTCTGGGGCCAACGTCCTGACTTTC. Its translation: CAIIGDSGANVLTF.